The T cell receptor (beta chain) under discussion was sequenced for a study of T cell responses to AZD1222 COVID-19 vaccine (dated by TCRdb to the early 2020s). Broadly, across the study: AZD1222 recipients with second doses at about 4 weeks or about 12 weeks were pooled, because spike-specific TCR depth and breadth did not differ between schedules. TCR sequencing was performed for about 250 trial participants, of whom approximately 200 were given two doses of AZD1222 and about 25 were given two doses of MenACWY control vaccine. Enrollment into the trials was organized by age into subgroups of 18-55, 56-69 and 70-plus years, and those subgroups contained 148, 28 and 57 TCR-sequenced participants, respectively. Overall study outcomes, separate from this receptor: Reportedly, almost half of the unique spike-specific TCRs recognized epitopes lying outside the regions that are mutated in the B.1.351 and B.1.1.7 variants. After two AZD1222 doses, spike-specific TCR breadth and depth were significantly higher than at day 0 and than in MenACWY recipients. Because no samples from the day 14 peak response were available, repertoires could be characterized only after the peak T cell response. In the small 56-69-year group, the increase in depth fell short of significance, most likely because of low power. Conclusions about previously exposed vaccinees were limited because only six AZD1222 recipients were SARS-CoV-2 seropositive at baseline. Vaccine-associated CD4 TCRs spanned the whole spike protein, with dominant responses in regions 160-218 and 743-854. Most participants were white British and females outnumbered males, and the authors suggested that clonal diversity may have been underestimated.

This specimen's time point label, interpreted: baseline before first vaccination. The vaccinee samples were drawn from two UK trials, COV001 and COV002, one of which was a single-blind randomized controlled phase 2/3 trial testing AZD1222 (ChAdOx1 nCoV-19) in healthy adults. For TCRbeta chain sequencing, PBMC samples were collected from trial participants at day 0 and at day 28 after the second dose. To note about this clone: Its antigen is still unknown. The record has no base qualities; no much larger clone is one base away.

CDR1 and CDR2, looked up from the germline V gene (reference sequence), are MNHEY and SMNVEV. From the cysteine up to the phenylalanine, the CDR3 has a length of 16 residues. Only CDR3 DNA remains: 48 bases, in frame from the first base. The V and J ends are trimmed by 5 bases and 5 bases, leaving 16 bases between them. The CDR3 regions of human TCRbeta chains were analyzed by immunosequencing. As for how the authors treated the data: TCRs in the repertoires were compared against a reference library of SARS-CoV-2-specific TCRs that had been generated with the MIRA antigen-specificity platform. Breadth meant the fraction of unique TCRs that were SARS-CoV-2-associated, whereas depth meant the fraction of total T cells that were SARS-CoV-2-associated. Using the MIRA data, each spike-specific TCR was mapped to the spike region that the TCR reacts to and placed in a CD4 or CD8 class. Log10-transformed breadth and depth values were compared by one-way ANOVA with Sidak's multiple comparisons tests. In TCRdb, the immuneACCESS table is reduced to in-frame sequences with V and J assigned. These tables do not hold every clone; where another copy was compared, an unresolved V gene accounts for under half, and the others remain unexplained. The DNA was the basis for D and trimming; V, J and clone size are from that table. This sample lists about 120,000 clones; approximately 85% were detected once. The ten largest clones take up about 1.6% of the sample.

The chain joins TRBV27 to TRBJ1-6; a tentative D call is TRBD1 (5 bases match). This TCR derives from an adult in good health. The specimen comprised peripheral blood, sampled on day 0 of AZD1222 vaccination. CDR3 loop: CASSLGFGANNSPLHF. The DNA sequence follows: TGTGCCAGCAGTCTCGGGTTCGGGGCAAATAATTCACCCCTCCACTTT.